A single sample is the source of the 15 T cell receptor beta chains below, sequenced in a study of T cells after yellow fever vaccination. TCRdb recomputed calls from the 5' RACE reads with MiXCR, one row per CDR3 protein. Here the sample spans approximately 510,000 distinct CDR3 sequences, 21% being singletons. The sequencing used PBMCs, collected approximately 20 days after the first yellow fever vaccination. The receptors were gathered from a young man who received the YFV17D yellow fever vaccine.

This clonotype has only a few counts. The rearrangement uses TRBV14 and TRBJ2-3; unclear D gene. V was clipped by 0 bases and J by 6 bases, with 13 bases between them. Germline V CDR1 and CDR2: SGHDN, FVKESK. There are 15 residues in the CDR3. CDR3 bases: TGTGCCAGCAGCCAAGACTCGGCTCGTTCGGATACGCAGTATTTT. Encoded protein: CASSQDSARSDTQYF. The full variable domain, with the rest looked up from reference TRBV14 and TRBJ2-3, is EAGVTQFPSHSVIEKGQTVTLRCDPISGHDNLYWYRRVMGKEIKFLLHFVKESKQDESGMPNNRFLAERTGGTYSTLKVQPAELEDSGVYFCASSQDSARSDTQYFGPGTRLTVL.

The genes are TRBV4-1 and TRBJ1-6; D remains ambiguous. Germline CDR1 is MGHRA and CDR2 is YSYEKL. CDR3 length equals 14 residues. V lost 4 bases to trimming and J lost 7 bases, with 11 bases between them. The CDR3 DNA is TGCGCCAGCAGCCTGCAGAGCTCAAATTCACCCCTCCACTTT. This encodes CASSLQSSNSPLHF.

The chain is built from TRBV4-2 and TRBJ2-5; tentative D call: TRBD2 (5 bases). The CDR3 loop spans 15 amino acids. The germline CDR1 and CDR2 sequences are LGHNA and YNFKEQ. V dropped 0 bases and J dropped 1 base, with 9 bases sitting between them. The CDR3 is CASSQEGRVQETQYF. The CDR3 nucleotides are TGTGCCAGCAGCCAAGAAGGGAGAGTCCAAGAGACCCAGTACTTC.

A single count supports this clonotype. Since a much larger clone is just one base distant, this may be a read error. This chain uses TRBV6-1 with TRBJ1-5; 9 bases map to TRBD1. CDR1 MNHNS and CDR2 SASEGT come from the germline V gene. The CDR3 length is 14 residues. The CDR3: CASRDTGGNQPKHF. CDR3 DNA sequence: TGTGCCAGCAGAGATACAGGGGGCAATCAGCCCAAGCATTTT.

This clonotype was detected a few times. The chain uses TRBV7-3 and TRBJ2-3, with D possibly TRBD1 on 6 matching bases. V lost 4 bases to trimming and J lost 0 bases, with 11 bases between them. This CDR3 spans 15 amino acids. In germline, CDR1 is SGHTA, CDR2 FQGTGA. The CDR3 bases are TGTGCCAGCAGCTCGCCAGGGGCGAGCACAGATACGCAGTATTTT. Translating it yields CASSSPGASTDTQYF.

This clonotype was counted between two and nine times. The V and J genes are TRBV6-5 and TRBJ2-7; 9 bases agree with TRBD1. Losses at the gene ends were 4 bases for V and 2 bases for J; bases not matched to a gene: 6. The CDR3 runs to 15 residues. In germline, CDR1 is MNHEY, CDR2 SVGAGI. CDR3 nucleotide sequence: TGTGCCAGCAGTTTTTTCGGGACAGGGACCTACGAGCAGTACTTC. This encodes CASSFFGTGTYEQYF.

This clonotype has just a few counts. The V gene is TRBV5-1, the J gene TRBJ2-1; a possible D gene is TRBD1 (6 bases). The germline V and J ends were trimmed by 4 bases and 3 bases, with 17 bases remaining between them. This CDR3 region has 16 residues. Germline CDR1 SGHRS, CDR2 YFSETQ. The CDR3 sequence: CASSRDGDTSYNEQFF. In DNA form, the CDR3 reads TGCGCCAGCAGCCGGGACGGGGACACGAGCTACAATGAGCAGTTCTTC.

In its sample, this clonotype was seen a few times. The chain joins TRBV27 to TRBJ1-5; D unclear. The CDR3 contains 13 residues. Germline loops: CDR1 MNHEY, CDR2 SMNVEV (reference sequence). Trimming stripped 7 bases from V and 0 bases from J, with 7 bases between. The DNA of the CDR3 is TGTGCCAGCACCTGGCCTAGCAATCAGCCCCAGCATTTT. Translating gives CASTWPSNQPQHF.

This clonotype has a handful of counts. The chain links TRBV7-8 to TRBJ2-5; 7 positions match TRBD1. The V gene end was trimmed by 7 bases and the J gene end by 4 bases; junction bases not matched to a gene: 9. Germline-derived CDR1 and CDR2 are SGHVS and FQNEAQ. This CDR3 has 14 residues. The CDR3 DNA reads as TGTGCCAGCACACAGACAGGGATTCGAGAGACCCAGTACTTC. Amino acids: CASTQTGIRETQYF.

The chain joins TRBV5-1 to TRBJ1-1; possible D gene TRBD1, 6 bases. This CDR3 is built from 13 residues. Per the germline V gene, CDR1 is SGHRS and CDR2 is YFSETQ. V gave up 3 bases and J gave up 3 bases, with 9 bases separating them. CDR3 protein: CASSWTDYTEAFF. For the CDR3, the DNA is TGCGCCAGCAGCTGGACAGATTACACTGAAGCTTTCTTT.

CDR3 coding DNA: TGTGCCATCAGTGAGTCGCAGGGGAGGTATGGCTACACCTTC. It specifies CAISESQGRYGYTF. The chain joins TRBV10-3 to TRBJ1-2, with D possibly matching TRBD1 (6 bases). The length of the CDR3 is 14 residues. Per the germline V gene, CDR1 is ENHRY and CDR2 is SYGVKD. Deletions cut 0 bases from V and 5 bases from J, with 10 bases between.

This clonotype has more than one count but fewer than ten. The V call is TRBV6-2 or TRBV6-3, the J call TRBJ2-7, with TRBD2 matching over 7 bases. CDR3 length: 15 residues. The J segment lost 3 bases and the V segment lost 5 bases, leaving 10 bases of the junction unmatched. Germline V gene data show CDR1 as MNHEY and CDR2 as SVGEGT. In nucleotides, the CDR3 is TGTGCCAGCAGTACTTTGCGACTAGCTTTCTACGAGCAGTACGTC. Translated: CASSTLRLAFYEQYV.

The J gene is TRBJ2-7, the V gene TRBV6-5, with TRBD2 as a possible D gene (5 bases). The CDR3 covers 18 residues. Germline CDR1 MNHEY, CDR2 SVGAGI. Trimming shortened V by 2 bases and J by 2 bases, and 22 bases separated the two germline ends. The CDR3 DNA sequence: TGTGCCAGCAGTTACGCGGGTACCGGCGGGTTAAGGACCTACGAGCAGTACGTC. Its translation: CASSYAGTGGLRTYEQYV.

This clonotype was seen a single time. The V call is TRBV10-1, the J call TRBJ2-5; TRBD1 or TRBD2 may be the D gene (5 bases each). V was trimmed by 11 bases and J by 0 bases, leaving 10 bases between them. Germline V gene lookup returns CDR1 WNHNN and CDR2 SYGVQD (reference sequence). CDR3 length: 12 amino acids. DNA of the CDR3: TGCGCCGCCGAGGGGAACCAAGAGACCCAGTACTTC. This gives the protein CAAEGNQETQYF.

The chain recombines TRBV7-2 with TRBJ2-7, with D possibly being TRBD1 (5 bases). The CDR3 consists of 15 residues. The V end was cut by 0 bases, the J end by 6 bases, with 15 bases between. Germline V gives CDR1 SGHTA, CDR2 FQGNSA. CDR3 sequence reads: CASSLAGVVGAEQYF. The CDR3 DNA sequence: TGTGCCAGCAGCTTAGCAGGGGTAGTTGGCGCCGAGCAGTACTTC.